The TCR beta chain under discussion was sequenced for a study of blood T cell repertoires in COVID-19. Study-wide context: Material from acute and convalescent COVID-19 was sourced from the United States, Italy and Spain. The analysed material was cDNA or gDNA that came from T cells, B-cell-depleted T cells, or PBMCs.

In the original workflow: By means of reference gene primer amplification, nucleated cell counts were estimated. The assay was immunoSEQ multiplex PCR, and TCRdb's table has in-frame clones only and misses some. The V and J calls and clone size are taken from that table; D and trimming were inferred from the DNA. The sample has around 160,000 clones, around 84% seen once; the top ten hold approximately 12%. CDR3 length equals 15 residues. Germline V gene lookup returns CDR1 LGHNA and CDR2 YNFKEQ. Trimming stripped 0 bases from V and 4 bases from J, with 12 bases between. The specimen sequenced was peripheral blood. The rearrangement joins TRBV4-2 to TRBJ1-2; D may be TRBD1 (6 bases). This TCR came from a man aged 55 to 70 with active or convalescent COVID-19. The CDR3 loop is CASSQDEGEGYGYTF. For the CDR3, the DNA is TGTGCCAGCAGCCAAGATGAGGGGGAGGGCTATGGCTACACCTTC.